The 7 T cell receptor beta chains reported below all come from one sample, sequenced in a study of metastatic and nonmetastatic thyroid tumors. TCRdb reassembled clones from the PCR reads with MiXCR. The sample lists over 25,000 clones, roughly 14% occurring once. Prior to thyroid surgery, none of the patients had received any treatment. The specimen sequenced was blood. The origin of the receptors is a male donor with papillary thyroid cancer or a benign thyroid nodule (not recorded which). Some clones in this sample may be carry-over from other donors' samples.

This clone was detected many times. The chain joins TRBV19 to TRBJ2-1; D is uncertain. The germline V gene encodes CDR1 LNHDA and CDR2 SQIVND (reference sequence). The CDR3 is 13 amino acids. Trimming took off 0 bases at V and 7 bases at J, with 7 bases between the two ends. CDR3 sequence (DNA): TGTGCCAGTAGTATAGATCGCCGAAATGAGCAGTTCTTC. It is translated as CASSIDRRNEQFF. The variable domain in full, completed from reference TRBV19 and TRBJ2-1, reads DGGITQSPKYLFRKEGQNVTLSCEQNLNHDAMYWYRQDPGQGLRLIYYSQIVNDFQKGDIAEGYSVSREKKESFPLTVTSAQKNPTAFYLCASSIDRRNEQFFGPGTRLTVL.

This clone was recorded many times. The rearrangement joins TRBV3-1 to TRBJ2-7, with D hard to call. The CDR3 runs 12 residues. The germline V gene has CDR1 LGHDT and CDR2 YNNKEL (reference sequence). Trimming took off 0 bases at V and 7 bases at J, with 7 bases between the two ends. CDR3 residues: CASSQEFREQYF. The CDR3 nucleotides read TGTGCCAGCAGCCAAGAGTTTCGGGAGCAGTACTTC.

The chain has TRBV2 and TRBJ1-5; D remains ambiguous. This CDR3 is built from 14 residues. The germline V gene has CDR1 SNHLY and CDR2 FYNNEI. Deletions cut 4 bases from V and 2 bases from J, with 9 bases between. CDR3 nucleotide sequence: TGTGCCAGCAGTGGGCAGACGGGCAATCAGCCCCAGCATTTT. It translates to CASSGQTGNQPQHF. Complete variable domain (other parts from reference TRBV2 and TRBJ1-5): EPEVTQTPSHQVTQMGQEVILRCVPISNHLYFYWYRQILGQKVEFLVSFYNNEISEKSEIFDDQFSVERPDGSNFTLKIRSTKLEDSAMYFCASSGQTGNQPQHFGDGTRLSIL.

This clone occurred many times. The CDR3 spells CSANRGLGQPQHF. CDR3 coding DNA: TGCAGTGCAAACAGGGGGCTGGGACAGCCCCAGCATTTT. The V call is TRBV20-1, the J call TRBJ1-5, with 9 nucleotides matching TRBD1. This CDR3 is 13 amino acids long. V shed 6 bases, J shed 7 bases, and the junction held 7 bases outside the gene matches. CDR1 and CDR2 (germline): DFQATT, SNEGSKA (reference sequence).

The DNA of the CDR3 is TGCAGTGCTATGGTGTTCCCCCCGGGCGAGCAGTACTTC. It is translated as CSAMVFPPGEQYF. The V call is TRBV20-1, the J call TRBJ2-7, with D unresolved. Trimming removed 4 bases at V and 6 bases at J, with 16 bases between. Germline V gives CDR1 DFQATT, CDR2 SNEGSKA (reference sequence). This CDR3 is 13 amino acids long.

This clone is labeled medium-sized. The chain uses TRBV27 and TRBJ2-1; maybe TRBD2 (6 bases). Germline V gene data show CDR1 as MNHEY and CDR2 as SMNVEV (reference sequence). The V end lost 4 bases, the J end lost 4 bases, and 14 bases lay between the germline ends. CDR3 length: 15 amino acids. CDR3 in amino acids: CASSWAPGGYNEQFF. CDR3 sequence (DNA): TGTGCCAGCAGTTGGGCTCCCGGGGGTTACAATGAGCAGTTCTTC.

This clone was seen only a few times. This may come from a read error, since a much larger clone is one base off. This sample includes further DNA sequences coding for the same CDR3. This rearrangement joins TRBV27 to TRBJ2-7, with D unresolved. The germline CDR1 and CDR2 sequences are MNHEY and SMNVEV (reference sequence). Between the trimmed V and J ends, which lost 7 bases and 5 bases, there was a span of 18 bases. CDR3 length equals 14 residues. The CDR3 sequence: CASIGAPNYDEQYF. In DNA form, the CDR3 reads TGTGCCAGCATAGGTGCCCCAAACTACGACGAGCAGTACTTC.